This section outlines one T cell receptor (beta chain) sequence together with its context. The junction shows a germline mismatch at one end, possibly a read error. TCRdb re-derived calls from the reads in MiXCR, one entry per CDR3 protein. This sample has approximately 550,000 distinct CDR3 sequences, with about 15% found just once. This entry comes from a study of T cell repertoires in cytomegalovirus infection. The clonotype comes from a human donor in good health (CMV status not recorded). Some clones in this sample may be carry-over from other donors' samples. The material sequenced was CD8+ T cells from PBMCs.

The CDR3 loop is CASSHQLEGPEQFF. The DNA of the CDR3 is TGTGCAAGCAGCCACCAACTAGAAGGGCCTGAGCAGTTCTTC. J is TRBJ2-1 and V is TRBV3-1; TRBD2 is a possible D gene (5 bases). The CDR3 sequence is 14 residues long. Germline CDR1 is LGHDT and CDR2 is YNNKEL (reference sequence).